Listed below are T cell receptor beta chains from one sample, sequenced in a study of T cell changes during pregnancy in multiple sclerosis. This table comes from immunoSEQ multiplex PCR, and its TCRdb copy is limited to in-frame clones, with some not included. The repertoire holds approximately 71,000 clones, approximately 90% seen once, with roughly 1.1% in the top ten. The starting material was peripheral blood, obtained in the third trimester of pregnancy. All receptors come from a female donor with multiple sclerosis, enrolled in a pregnancy study. Both conserved end residues are part of each CDR3. Fields, in order: D gene, J gene, CDR3 length, clone size, V gene, CDR3 protein, CDR3 DNA. D genes are given only for firm matches. Some rows have no size entry. The others give once, few or many, or a class for an expanded clone.

TRBD2	TRBJ2-5	18	-	TRBV2	CASRERTSGRVSRETQYF	TGTGCCAGCAGGGAGCGGACTAGCGGGAGGGTCAGCAGGGAGACCCAGTACTTC
TRBD1	TRBJ1-4	20	-	TRBV19	CASSIDLIRDRGLGNEKLFF	TGTGCCAGTAGTATAGACCTCATAAGGGACAGGGGTTTGGGTAATGAAAAACTGTTTTTT
TRBD2	TRBJ2-1	15	-	TRBV5-1	CASSSSSGKENEQFF	TGCGCCAGCAGCTCAAGCAGCGGGAAGGAGAATGAGCAGTTCTTC
-	TRBJ2-5	13	-	TRBV5-1	CASSAGTQETQYF	TGCGCCAGCAGCGCGGGAACACAAGAGACCCAGTACTTC
TRBD1	TRBJ1-1	15	-	TRBV27	CASKQGPFMNTEAFF	TGTGCCAGCAAACAGGGGCCTTTCATGAACACTGAAGCTTTCTTT
TRBD1	TRBJ2-7	16	-	TRBV28	CASGTQGARGLSEQYF	TGTGCCAGCGGGACACAGGGGGCCAGAGGGCTTAGCGAGCAGTACTTC
-	TRBJ2-5	14	-	TRBV5-1	CASSLAPAQETQYF	TGCGCCAGCAGCTTGGCTCCCGCGCAAGAGACCCAGTACTTC
-	TRBJ1-2	15	-	TRBV5-5	CASSGSGTTGYGYTF	TGTGCCAGCAGCGGATCCGGGACAACGGGCTATGGCTACACCTTC
-	TRBJ2-1	15	-	TRBV5-1	CASRPMGGIVNEQFF	TGCGCCAGCAGGCCAATGGGGGGAATTGTAAATGAGCAGTTCTTC
-	TRBJ2-1	14	-	TRBV30	CAWDRLVSYNEQFF	TGTGCCTGGGACCGACTAGTTTCCTACAATGAGCAGTTCTTC
-	TRBJ1-1	13	few	TRBV30	CAWSTDSFTEAFF	TGTGCCTGGAGTACGGACTCCTTCACTGAAGCTTTCTTT
TRBD2	TRBJ2-1	17	-	TRBV7-9	CASSLELGLAVYNEQFF	TGTGCCAGCAGCTTAGAGCTGGGACTAGCGGTCTACAATGAGCAGTTCTTC
-	TRBJ1-1	11	once	TRBV19	CASTTGTEAFF	TGTGCCAGTACGACGGGGACTGAAGCTTTCTTT
-	TRBJ1-1	13	-	TRBV28	CASSQDSYTEAFF	TGTGCCAGCAGCCAGGACAGTTACACTGAAGCTTTCTTT
-	TRBJ2-7	13	-	TRBV7-2	CASSSHQGLEQYF	TGTGCCAGCAGCTCGCATCAGGGTCTCGAGCAGTACTTC
TRBD2	TRBJ2-5	17	-	TRBV7-9	CASSLGLAGVGEETQYF	TGTGCCAGCAGCTTAGGGTTAGCGGGAGTGGGGGAAGAGACCCAGTACTTC
TRBD1	TRBJ1-4	16	-	TRBV19	CASKPGQVATNEKLFF	TGTGCCAGTAAGCCGGGACAGGTTGCAACTAATGAAAAACTGTTTTTT
TRBD1	TRBJ2-7	15	-	TRBV18	CASSSGQDSIHEQYF	TGTGCCAGCTCCTCCGGACAGGATAGTATCCACGAGCAGTACTTC
TRBD1	TRBJ1-3	18	-	TRBV7-6	CASTPGATGVRSGNTIYF	TGTGCCAGCACCCCAGGGGCGACAGGGGTCCGTTCTGGAAACACCATATATTTT
-	TRBJ2-1	12	-	TRBV30	CAWVDYNNEQFF	TGTGCCTGGGTGGACTATAACAATGAGCAGTTCTTC
TRBD1	TRBJ1-2	14	-	TRBV4-2	CASSLDVGQGGYTF	TGTGCCAGCAGCCTTGACGTCGGACAGGGCGGCTACACCTTC
-	TRBJ2-7	14	-	TRBV6-6	CASSYSTASYEQYF	TGTGCCAGCAGTTACTCTACTGCCTCCTACGAGCAGTACTTC
TRBD1	TRBJ1-2	15	-	TRBV2	CASSEKGQGVYGYTF	TGTGCCAGCAGCGAAAAAGGACAGGGAGTCTATGGCTACACCTTC
-	TRBJ2-3	13	-	TRBV30	CAWGLGGGSTQYF	TGTGCCTGGGGCCTCGGCGGAGGCAGTACGCAGTATTTT
TRBD1	TRBJ2-2	15	-	TRBV11-3	CASSFGQGRAGELFF	TGTGCCAGCAGCTTCGGACAGGGGAGGGCCGGGGAGCTGTTTTTT
TRBD1	TRBJ2-4	16	-	TRBV5-1	CASSTDRGLAKNIQYF	TGCGCCAGCAGCACCGACAGGGGCCTAGCCAAAAACATTCAGTACTTC
TRBD2	TRBJ2-1	17	-	TRBV2	CASSEGLTSGRDNEQFF	TGTGCCAGCAGTGAAGGTCTGACTAGCGGGAGGGACAATGAGCAGTTCTTC
TRBD1	TRBJ1-1	15	-	TRBV30	CAWSSTGQENTEAFF	TGTGCCTGGAGTTCGACGGGACAGGAGAACACTGAAGCTTTCTTT
TRBD1	TRBJ2-7	15	-	TRBV30	CAWSVRQGVKDEQYF	TGTGCCTGGAGTGTTAGACAGGGCGTCAAGGACGAGCAGTACTTC
-	TRBJ2-2	12	-	TRBV14	CASSQERGELFF	TGTGCCAGCAGCCAAGAACGGGGGGAGCTGTTTTTT
TRBD2	TRBJ2-3	15	-	TRBV9	CASSFSGRSTDTQYF	TGTGCCAGCAGCTTTAGCGGGAGGTCCACAGATACGCAGTATTTT
-	TRBJ2-7	14	few	TRBV5-1	CASSPQGYSYEQYF	TGCGCCAGCAGCCCTCAGGGTTACTCCTACGAGCAGTACTTC
TRBD2	TRBJ2-3	16	-	TRBV7-7	CASSVGLAGGTDTQYF	TGTGCTAGCAGCGTGGGACTAGCGGGAGGGACAGATACGCAGTATTTT
-	TRBJ2-1	16	-	TRBV11-2	CASSSPWAGGHNEQFF	TGTGCCAGCAGCTCCCCCTGGGCGGGCGGCCACAATGAGCAGTTCTTC
TRBD2	TRBJ2-3	15	-	TRBV2	CASNRLAGGQDTQYF	TGTGCCAGCAACCGACTAGCGGGAGGGCAAGATACGCAGTATTTT
-	TRBJ2-5	13	-	TRBV7-2	CASSLGQEETQYF	TGTGCCAGCAGCTTAGGACAGGAGGAGACCCAGTACTTC
TRBD2	TRBJ2-2	16	many	TRBV7-2	CASSLGPGGNTGELFF	TGTGCCAGCAGCTTAGGTCCGGGAGGGAACACCGGGGAGCTGTTTTTT
TRBD1	TRBJ2-7	14	-	TRBV5-1	CASSFGTGNYEQYF	TGCGCCAGCAGTTTCGGGACAGGGAACTACGAGCAGTACTTC
TRBD2	TRBJ2-1	13	-	TRBV10-3	CAISEDSSSGEFF	TGTGCCATCAGTGAGGATTCGTCTAGCGGCGAGTTCTTC
-	TRBJ1-4	14	-	TRBV6-5	CASSLDPDTEKLFF	TGTGCCAGCAGCCTAGATCCGGATACGGAAAAACTGTTTTTT
TRBD2	TRBJ2-3	16	once	TRBV9	CASSVTLAGITDTQYF	TGTGCCAGCAGCGTTACGCTAGCGGGTATTACAGATACGCAGTATTTT
TRBD2	TRBJ2-5	18	-	TRBV2	CASSEALLAGGLRETQYF	TGTGCCAGCAGTGAAGCGCTTCTAGCGGGAGGTTTGAGGGAGACCCAGTACTTC
TRBD2	TRBJ2-1	16	-	TRBV6-6	CASSYSERGVYNEQFF	TGTGCCAGCAGTTACTCCGAGCGGGGGGTTTACAATGAGCAGTTCTTC
-	TRBJ1-3	15	-	TRBV28	CASSGDTGSGNTIYF	TGTGCCAGCAGTGGCGACACAGGCTCTGGAAACACCATATATTTT
-	TRBJ1-6	15	-	TRBV4-3	CASSQDYAGYSPLHF	TGCGCCAGCAGCCAAGATTACGCGGGTTATTCACCCCTCCACTTT
-	TRBJ2-7	12	-	TRBV18	CASSPSSYEQYF	TGTGCCAGCTCACCTAGCTCCTACGAGCAGTACTTC
TRBD2	TRBJ2-1	14	few	TRBV7-7	CASSLAGGRDEQFF	TGTGCTAGCAGCTTAGCGGGAGGCCGCGATGAGCAGTTCTTC
-	TRBJ2-3	13	-	TRBV4-3	CASSPSPPDTQYF	TGCGCCAGCAGCCCCTCCCCCCCAGATACGCAGTATTTT
-	TRBJ1-1	15	-	TRBV2	CASSELGQMNTEAFF	TGTGCCAGCAGTGAACTTGGACAGATGAACACTGAAGCTTTCTTT
TRBD2	TRBJ2-1	14	-	TRBV10-2	CASGLAGGYNEQFF	TGCGCCAGCGGCTTAGCGGGGGGTTACAATGAGCAGTTCTTC
-	TRBJ2-7	16	-	TRBV6-5	CASSYSIGGEGYEQYF	TGTGCCAGCAGTTACTCAATCGGGGGAGAAGGCTACGAGCAGTACTTC
TRBD1	TRBJ2-7	16	-	TRBV5-1	CASSLAEFRGLSEQYF	TGCGCCAGCAGCTTGGCCGAGTTTAGGGGGCTGAGTGAGCAGTACTTC
TRBD1	TRBJ1-1	15	-	TRBV27	CASSITGTVNTEAFF	TGTGCCAGCAGTATAACCGGGACAGTGAACACTGAAGCTTTCTTT